Listed below are T cell receptor beta chains from one sample, sequenced in a study of T cell responses to AZD1222 COVID-19 vaccine. The table came from immunoSEQ multiplex PCR; TCRdb's copy has only in-frame clones and leaves some out. The sample has 150,000 to 200,000 clones, around 86% seen once. The specimen was peripheral blood, collected on day 0 of MenACWY control vaccination. All receptors derive from an adult in good health. Both conserved end residues are part of each CDR3. A D gene is named only where the DNA matches it firmly. A row's size may be missing; if present it is once, few, many or a size class.

v_call: TRBV3-1/TRBV3-2; d_call: NA; clone_size: once; j_call: TRBJ2-2; cdr3_length: 11; cdr3_aa: CASSRAGELFF; cdr3_nt: TGTGCCAGCAGCAGGGCTGGGGAGCTGTTTTTT
v_call: TRBV6-5; d_call: TRBD1; clone_size: NA; j_call: TRBJ1-1; cdr3_length: 15; cdr3_aa: CASRDRGPMNTEAFF; cdr3_nt: TGTGCCAGCAGGGACAGGGGGCCTATGAACACTGAAGCTTTCTTT
v_call: TRBV3-1/TRBV3-2; d_call: TRBD1; clone_size: NA; j_call: TRBJ1-6; cdr3_length: 17; cdr3_aa: CASSQWGQSSYNSPLHF; cdr3_nt: TGTGCCAGCAGCCAATGGGGACAGAGCTCCTATAATTCACCCCTCCACTTT
v_call: TRBV18; d_call: NA; clone_size: NA; j_call: TRBJ2-7; cdr3_length: 15; cdr3_aa: CASSPAWGAGYEQYF; cdr3_nt: TGTGCCAGCTCACCCGCGTGGGGGGCAGGATACGAGCAGTACTTC
v_call: TRBV12-3/TRBV12-4; d_call: TRBD1; clone_size: once; j_call: TRBJ1-2; cdr3_length: 13; cdr3_aa: CASSPGQGAGYTF; cdr3_nt: TGTGCCAGCAGTCCGGGACAGGGGGCTGGCTACACCTTC
v_call: TRBV28; d_call: TRBD1; clone_size: NA; j_call: TRBJ1-2; cdr3_length: 16; cdr3_aa: CASSQDISTGNEGYTF; cdr3_nt: TGTGCCAGCAGCCAGGACATATCGACAGGGAATGAAGGCTACACCTTC
v_call: TRBV11-3; d_call: NA; clone_size: NA; j_call: TRBJ2-2; cdr3_length: 13; cdr3_aa: CASSLGSVGELFF; cdr3_nt: TGTGCCAGCAGCTTAGGGAGTGTCGGGGAGCTGTTTTTT
v_call: TRBV3-1/TRBV3-2; d_call: NA; clone_size: NA; j_call: TRBJ1-1; cdr3_length: 14; cdr3_aa: CASSGRQQNTEAFF; cdr3_nt: TGTGCCAGCAGCGGACGACAGCAGAACACTGAAGCTTTCTTT
v_call: TRBV28; d_call: NA; clone_size: NA; j_call: TRBJ1-1; cdr3_length: 13; cdr3_aa: CASSPSLNTEAFF; cdr3_nt: TGTGCCAGCAGTCCTTCGTTGAACACTGAAGCTTTCTTT
v_call: TRBV5-1; d_call: TRBD1; clone_size: NA; j_call: TRBJ1-6; cdr3_length: 15; cdr3_aa: CASSPGDRVNSPLHF; cdr3_nt: TGCGCCAGCAGCCCCGGGGACAGGGTCAATTCACCCCTCCACTTT
v_call: TRBV29-1; d_call: NA; clone_size: once; j_call: TRBJ2-7; cdr3_length: 16; cdr3_aa: CSVAVTTGRFSYEQYF; cdr3_nt: TGCAGCGTTGCCGTTACGACAGGCCGTTTCTCCTACGAGCAGTACTTC
v_call: TRBV29-1; d_call: NA; clone_size: NA; j_call: TRBJ1-3; cdr3_length: 10; cdr3_aa: CSLVRTLIYF; cdr3_nt: TGCAGCCTTGTCCGGACTCTCATATATTTT
v_call: TRBV2; d_call: NA; clone_size: NA; j_call: TRBJ1-5; cdr3_length: 14; cdr3_aa: CASSGGQGNQPQHF; cdr3_nt: TGTGCCAGCAGCGGTGGACAAGGTAATCAGCCCCAGCATTTT
v_call: TRBV27; d_call: TRBD2; clone_size: NA; j_call: TRBJ2-7; cdr3_length: 13; cdr3_aa: CASSYGGVGEQYF; cdr3_nt: TGTGCCAGCAGTTACGGGGGGGTTGGCGAGCAGTACTTC
v_call: TRBV28; d_call: NA; clone_size: NA; j_call: TRBJ1-1; cdr3_length: 14; cdr3_aa: CASSLAGDLIGAFF; cdr3_nt: TGTGCCAGCAGTTTGGCAGGGGACCTGATAGGGGCTTTCTTT
v_call: TRBV25-1; d_call: NA; clone_size: few; j_call: TRBJ1-5; cdr3_length: 13; cdr3_aa: CASRGTGNQPQHF; cdr3_nt: TGTGCCAGCAGAGGGACGGGCAATCAGCCCCAGCATTTT
v_call: TRBV27; d_call: NA; clone_size: once; j_call: TRBJ1-2; cdr3_length: 13; cdr3_aa: CASSPDGDYGYTF; cdr3_nt: TGTGCCAGCAGCCCCGACGGTGACTATGGCTACACCTTC
v_call: TRBV27; d_call: NA; clone_size: once; j_call: TRBJ1-6; cdr3_length: 13; cdr3_aa: CASSSRYNSPLHF; cdr3_nt: TGTGCCAGCAGTTCACGATATAATTCACCCCTCCACTTT
v_call: TRBV2; d_call: TRBD2; clone_size: once; j_call: TRBJ2-7; cdr3_length: 14; cdr3_aa: CASSEASGAYEQYF; cdr3_nt: TGTGCCAGCAGTGAAGCTAGCGGGGCCTACGAGCAGTACTTC
v_call: TRBV7-9; d_call: NA; clone_size: NA; j_call: TRBJ2-1; cdr3_length: 15; cdr3_aa: CASSPGDGKYNEQFF; cdr3_nt: TGTGCCAGCAGCCCGGGGGACGGGAAATACAATGAGCAGTTCTTC
v_call: TRBV30; d_call: TRBD1; clone_size: NA; j_call: TRBJ1-2; cdr3_length: 15; cdr3_aa: CAWSVHRGGDYGYTF; cdr3_nt: TGTGCCTGGAGTGTACACAGGGGGGGGGACTATGGCTACACCTTC
v_call: TRBV5-6; d_call: NA; clone_size: once; j_call: TRBJ1-3; cdr3_length: 14; cdr3_aa: CASSPWSVGNTIYF; cdr3_nt: TGTGCCAGCAGCCCATGGAGTGTCGGAAACACCATATATTTT
v_call: TRBV28; d_call: TRBD2; clone_size: NA; j_call: TRBJ2-3; cdr3_length: 15; cdr3_aa: CASSFKPGGTDTQYF; cdr3_nt: TGTGCCAGCAGTTTCAAGCCGGGAGGGACAGATACGCAGTATTTT
v_call: TRBV6-5; d_call: NA; clone_size: NA; j_call: TRBJ1-2; cdr3_length: 12; cdr3_aa: CASSQTNYGYTF; cdr3_nt: TGTGCCAGCAGTCAGACTAACTATGGCTACACCTTC
v_call: TRBV28; d_call: NA; clone_size: NA; j_call: TRBJ1-1; cdr3_length: 14; cdr3_aa: CASSNPPGPTEAFF; cdr3_nt: TGTGCCAGCAGTAATCCTCCCGGGCCCACTGAAGCTTTCTTT
v_call: TRBV19; d_call: NA; clone_size: few; j_call: TRBJ1-1; cdr3_length: 14; cdr3_aa: CASSPAGRATEAFF; cdr3_nt: TGTGCCAGTAGTCCCGCTGGGAGGGCCACTGAAGCTTTCTTT
v_call: TRBV3-1/TRBV3-2; d_call: TRBD1; clone_size: NA; j_call: TRBJ1-2; cdr3_length: 16; cdr3_aa: CASSQESGQGVSGYTF; cdr3_nt: TGTGCCAGCAGCCAAGAGTCCGGACAGGGGGTTAGTGGCTACACCTTC
v_call: TRBV28; d_call: NA; clone_size: NA; j_call: TRBJ1-4; cdr3_length: 13; cdr3_aa: CASSAQSNEKLFF; cdr3_nt: TGTGCCAGCAGTGCCCAATCCAATGAAAAACTGTTTTTT
v_call: TRBV4-1; d_call: NA; clone_size: NA; j_call: TRBJ2-6; cdr3_length: 18; cdr3_aa: CASSQDLGASERANVLTF; cdr3_nt: TGCGCCAGCAGCCAAGATTTAGGGGCCTCCGAAAGGGCCAACGTCCTGACTTTC
v_call: TRBV19; d_call: TRBD1; clone_size: NA; j_call: TRBJ1-1; cdr3_length: 16; cdr3_aa: CASSIRGDSLNTEAFF; cdr3_nt: TGTGCCAGTAGTATCAGGGGGGACAGCCTGAACACTGAAGCTTTCTTT
v_call: TRBV28; d_call: TRBD2; clone_size: NA; j_call: TRBJ2-5; cdr3_length: 17; cdr3_aa: CASSLGSSGGISETQYF; cdr3_nt: TGTGCCAGCAGTTTGGGGTCTAGCGGGGGAATATCGGAGACCCAGTACTTC